The next 29 T cell receptor beta chains were all read from a single sample in a study of blood T cell repertoires in COVID-19. TCRdb's copy holds only in-frame clones and misses some; the assay was immunoSEQ multiplex PCR. The sample shows over 35,000 clones, 79% of them seen only once. Sequencing was carried out using peripheral blood. These receptors originate from a man between 65 and 79 years old with acute or convalescent COVID-19.

The gene calls are TRBV28 and TRBJ1-1; D is uncertain. The germline V and J ends were trimmed by 5 bases and 8 bases, with 24 bases remaining between them. Germline CDR1 is MDHEN and CDR2 is SYDVKM. The CDR3 totals 16 residues. CDR3 nucleotides: TGTGCCAGCAGTCTTTGGAGTGCGGGAAGGTTGGGAGAAGCTTTCTTT. Residues: CASSLWSAGRLGEAFF.

The chain uses TRBV7-3 and TRBJ2-1; a weak D match, TRBD1 (6 bases). Trimming shortened V by 5 bases and J by 2 bases, and 13 bases separated the two germline ends. The V gene's germline CDR1 is SGHTA and CDR2 FQGTGA. This CDR3 has 15 residues. The CDR3 coding sequence is TGTGCCAGCAGCCCAGGGGAAAGACCCTACAATGAGCAGTTCTTC. It is translated as CASSPGERPYNEQFF.

This clone showed up just a few times. The chain uses TRBV9 and TRBJ2-7; D is possibly TRBD1 (5 bases). The CDR3 runs 14 residues. Trimming left V 0 bases short and J 2 bases short, with 9 bases between. CDR1 and CDR2 from the germline V gene are SGDLS and YYNGEE. This chain's CDR3 is CASSVGGSPYEQYF. The CDR3 DNA reads as TGTGCCAGCAGCGTAGGGGGCAGCCCCTACGAGCAGTACTTC.

The chain employs TRBV29-1 and TRBJ2-1; TRBD2 is a possible D gene (6 bases). V was cut by 7 bases and J by 0 bases, with 13 bases left in between. This CDR3 has 14 residues. Germline loops: CDR1 SQVTM, CDR2 ANQGSEA. As DNA, the CDR3 is TGCAGCGCTGGGGACGGGAGCTCCTACAATGAGCAGTTCTTC. The encoded protein is CSAGDGSSYNEQFF.

The chain combines TRBV12-3 or TRBV12-4 with TRBJ1-2; TRBD1 agrees at 7 bases. The CDR3 is made up of 13 amino acids. The trim removed 5 bases at V and 6 bases at J, leaving 6 bases unmatched. The CDR3 coding sequence is TGTGCCAGCAGTAGCAGACAGGGCAATGGCTACACCTTC. This translates into CASSSRQGNGYTF.

The chain recombines TRBV28 with TRBJ1-1; 9 bases fit TRBD1. The CDR3 is made up of 14 amino acids. V lost 1 base, J lost 4 bases, and 1 base stayed unmatched. Germline lookup yields CDR1 MDHEN and CDR2 SYDVKM. In nucleotides, the CDR3 is TGTGCCAGCAGTTTATTGACAGGGGGCACTGAAGCTTTCTTT. This encodes CASSLLTGGTEAFF.

The chain carries TRBV3-1 (or the pseudogene TRBV3-2) and TRBJ2-7; D is unresolved. CDR1 and CDR2 (germline): LGHDT, YNNKEL (reference sequence). The V end lost 1 base, the J end lost 2 bases, and 12 bases lay between the germline ends. This CDR3 is 15 amino acids long. CDR3 region: CASSQVSTATYEQYF. The CDR3 DNA reads as TGTGCCAGCAGCCAAGTAAGTACTGCCACCTACGAGCAGTACTTC.

The chain is built from TRBV7-2 and TRBJ1-2, with D possibly matching TRBD1 (5 bases). V shed 5 bases and J shed 0 bases, with 10 bases lying between them. CDR3 length: 14 amino acids. CDR1 and CDR2 from the germline V gene are SGHTA and FQGNSA. The CDR3 sequence is CASSPGGANYGYTF. CDR3 sequence (DNA): TGTGCCAGCAGCCCCGGGGGAGCTAACTATGGCTACACCTTC. Complete variable domain (other parts from reference TRBV7-2 and TRBJ1-2): GAGVSQSPSNKVTEKGKDVELRCDPISGHTALYWYRQSLGQGLEFLIYFQGNSAPDKSGLPSDRFSAERTGGSVSTLTIQRTQQEDSAVYLCASSPGGANYGYTFGSGTRLTVV.

This clone was seen a single time. The CDR3: CASSYGGSTDTQYF. The CDR3 nucleotides are TGTGCCAGCAGTTATGGCGGGAGCACAGATACGCAGTATTTT. V is TRBV28 and J is TRBJ2-3; perhaps TRBD2 as D (5 bases). Germline lookup yields CDR1 MDHEN and CDR2 SYDVKM. The CDR3 is made up of 14 amino acids. Deletions cut 4 bases from V and 0 bases from J, with 8 bases between.

This clone was detected only a few times. V and J are TRBV5-1 and TRBJ2-2; 7 bases are a match to TRBD1. Looked up from germline, CDR1 is SGHRS and CDR2 is YFSETQ. V was clipped by 1 base and J by 0 bases; unmatched bases: 6. This CDR3 comprises 17 residues. The DNA for the CDR3 is TGCGCCAGCAGCTTGCCAGGGGGACACCCGAACACCGGGGAGCTGTTTTTT. Its protein product is CASSLPGGHPNTGELFF.

CDR3 residues: CASSHRSSGRKYEQYF. In nucleotides, the CDR3 is TGTGCCAGCAGCCATCGATCTAGCGGGAGAAAATACGAGCAGTACTTC. The genes are TRBV3-1 (or the pseudogene TRBV3-2) and TRBJ2-7; 10 bases align to TRBD2. Trimming at V came to 3 bases and at J to 4 bases, leaving 9 bases not matched to a gene. The CDR3 extends over 16 amino acids. Germline CDR1 and CDR2: LGHDT and YNNKEL (reference sequence).

This clone was detected only a few times. The V and J genes are TRBV10-3 and TRBJ1-2; 9 nucleotides line up with TRBD1. CDR3 length: 14 amino acids. V lost 3 bases and J lost 4; bases outside the gene matches: 3. Per the germline V gene, CDR1 is ENHRY and CDR2 is SYGVKD. CDR3 region: CAISDRTGAYGYTF. CDR3 bases: TGTGCCATCAGTGATCGGACAGGGGCCTATGGCTACACCTTC.

The chain combines TRBV5-1 with TRBJ2-7; perhaps TRBD2 as D (5 bases). With 2 bases removed from V and 0 bases from J, the gap between germline ends came to 12 bases. Germline CDR1 SGHRS, CDR2 YFSETQ. The CDR3 is 15 amino acids. As DNA, the CDR3 is TGCGCCAGCAGCTTCCTCCCCCGGGGCTCCTACGAGCAGTACTTC. Translation gives CASSFLPRGSYEQYF. The full variable domain, with the rest looked up from reference TRBV5-1 and TRBJ2-7, is KAGVTQTPRYLIKTRGQQVTLSCSPISGHRSVSWYQQTPGQGLQFLFEYFSETQRNKGNFPGRFSGRQFSNSRSEMNVSTLELGDSALYLCASSFLPRGSYEQYFGPGTRLTVT.

The rearrangement uses TRBV7-6 and TRBJ2-1; 10 bases map to TRBD2. The CDR3 consists of 17 residues. CDR1 and CDR2 (germline): SGHVS, FNYEAQ. The V segment lost 1 base and the J segment 9 bases; nucleotides outside the gene matches: 12. The CDR3: CASSLGVGSGRNPEQFF. The DNA for the CDR3 is TGTGCCAGCAGCTTAGGGGTGGGTAGCGGGAGGAATCCTGAGCAGTTCTTC.

This chain uses TRBV3-1 (or the pseudogene TRBV3-2) with TRBJ1-1, with 8 bases matching TRBD1. V lost 2 bases and J lost 5; bases outside the gene matches: 7. This CDR3 is 15 amino acids long. Looked up from germline, CDR1 is LGHDT and CDR2 is YNNKEL (reference sequence). CDR3 sequence: CASSQLGRGLTEAFF. The CDR3 DNA is TGTGCCAGCAGCCAATTAGGCAGGGGGCTTACTGAAGCTTTCTTT.

This clone was recorded a few times. CDR3 bases: TGCGCCAGCAGCCAAGGGACTACTTCTGGAGATACGCAGTATTTT. It codes for CASSQGTTSGDTQYF. The chain is built from TRBV4-1 and TRBJ2-3; weak D call: TRBD2 (6 bases). There are 15 residues in the CDR3. The V end lost 1 base, the J end lost 5 bases, and 13 bases lay between the germline ends. In germline, CDR1 is MGHRA, CDR2 YSYEKL.

This clone occurred once. The V call is TRBV11-2, the J call TRBJ2-1; unclear D gene. The V gene's germline CDR1 is SGHAT and CDR2 FQNNGV. Trimming left V 5 bases short and J 5 bases short, with 22 bases between. CDR3 size: 17 residues. DNA of the CDR3: TGTGCCAGCAGCCACCCGGGTTTAGAATCCCCTAACAATGAGCAGTTCTTC. It yields the protein CASSHPGLESPNNEQFF.

This clone appeared once. V and J are TRBV19 and TRBJ1-5, with 9 bases aligning to TRBD1. Trimming removed 3 bases from V and 0 bases from J; junction bases left unmatched: 9. The CDR3 has 18 residues. Germline V lookup: CDR1 LNHDA, CDR2 SQIVND (reference sequence). CDR3 sequence: CASSMGTGGADSNQPQHF. The CDR3 nucleotides read TGTGCCAGTAGTATGGGAACAGGGGGCGCGGATAGCAATCAGCCCCAGCATTTT. The full variable domain, its missing parts supplied by reference TRBV19 and TRBJ1-5, is DGGITQSPKYLFRKEGQNVTLSCEQNLNHDAMYWYRQDPGQGLRLIYYSQIVNDFQKGDIAEGYSVSREKKESFPLTVTSAQKNPTAFYLCASSMGTGGADSNQPQHFGDGTRLSIL.

The CDR3 here is CASGTSGKPGELFF. The CDR3 coding sequence is TGTGCCAGCGGGACTAGCGGGAAACCCGGGGAGCTGTTTTTT. The chain joins TRBV28 to TRBJ2-2, with 13 bases aligning to TRBD2. This CDR3 comprises 14 residues. V lost 8 bases, J lost 6 bases, and 3 bases stayed unmatched. Looked up from germline, CDR1 is MDHEN and CDR2 is SYDVKM.

The CDR3, as DNA: TGTGCCAGCAGCGTGGGACAGACTAACTATGGCTACACCTTC. Amino acids: CASSVGQTNYGYTF. V is TRBV11-1 and J is TRBJ1-2; 7 bases are shared with TRBD1. Germline loops: CDR1 SGHAT, CDR2 FQDESV (reference sequence). The CDR3 is 14 residues long. J was trimmed by 0 bases and V by 5 bases; bases with no gene match: 3.

The gene calls are TRBV7-2 and TRBJ2-3; TRBD2 aligns across 7 bases. The V segment lost 5 bases and the J segment 2 bases; nucleotides outside the gene matches: 4. Germline CDR1 reads SGHTA; CDR2 reads FQGNSA. CDR3 length equals 14 residues. CDR3 DNA: TGTGCCAGCAGCCCAGGACTAGTCACAGATACGCAGTATTTT. Translation: CASSPGLVTDTQYF.

The rearrangement links TRBV28 to TRBJ2-7; 7 bases are a match to TRBD1. CDR3 length equals 13 residues. Germline values: CDR1 MDHEN, CDR2 SYDVKM. V lost 6 bases to trimming and J lost 4 bases; unmatched junction nucleotides: 6. CDR3 in DNA: TGTGCCAGCAGACGTCAGGACAGGTACGAGCAGTACTTC. Amino acids: CASRRQDRYEQYF.

The chain's CDR3 is CASSQGLAGNTGELFF. In nucleotides, the CDR3 is TGTGCCAGCAGTCAGGGACTAGCGGGGAACACCGGGGAGCTGTTTTTT. J is TRBJ2-2 and V is TRBV28, with 12 bases fitting TRBD2. Germline CDR1 MDHEN, CDR2 SYDVKM. The CDR3 covers 16 residues. V was clipped by 5 bases and J by 1 base; unmatched bases: 2.

The J gene is TRBJ2-7, the V gene TRBV27; TRBD2 aligns across 9 bases. Germline-derived CDR1 and CDR2 are MNHEY and SMNVEV (reference sequence). The V and J ends lost 3 bases and 6 bases, in that order; junction bases with no gene match: 9. There are 15 residues in the CDR3. The CDR3 bases are TGTGCCAGCAGTTTTATGGGCGGGAGGGCCGGCGAGCAGTACTTC. As protein: CASSFMGGRAGEQYF.

The CDR3 sequence: CASSPGTGFYGYTF. The CDR3 nucleotides are TGTGCCAGCAGCCCAGGGACAGGGTTTTATGGCTACACCTTC. V gene TRBV7-2 combines with J gene TRBJ1-2; 9 bases match TRBD1. V trimming: 5 bases; J trimming: 5 bases; junction bases outside the gene matches: 6. This CDR3 is 14 amino acids long. Germline loops: CDR1 SGHTA, CDR2 FQGNSA.

This clone has more than one count but fewer than ten. The chain has TRBV7-2 and TRBJ1-5, with 9 bases fitting TRBD1. The trim removed 1 base at V and 7 bases at J, leaving 2 bases unmatched. The CDR3 length is 14 residues. Looked up from germline, CDR1 is SGHTA and CDR2 is FQGNSA. The CDR3 region has the DNA TGTGCCAGCAGCTTAGGACAGGGGGTACAGCCCCAGCATTTT. This translates into CASSLGQGVQPQHF.

In nucleotides, the CDR3 is TGTGCCAGCTCCCCGGACAGCTCAAGCTCTGGAAACACCATATATTTT. Protein product: CASSPDSSSSGNTIYF. The chain couples TRBV18 to TRBJ1-3, with D possibly TRBD1 on 6 matching bases. V was trimmed by 6 bases and J by 0 bases, leaving 15 bases between them. Germline CDR1 is KGHSH and CDR2 is LQKENI. The CDR3 spans 16 residues.

The rearrangement links TRBV29-1 to TRBJ1-2; 7 bases line up with TRBD1. CDR1 and CDR2 from the germline V gene are SQVTM and ANQGSEA. With V trimmed by 8 bases and J by 6 bases, 6 bases remained unmatched. The CDR3 has 11 residues. The CDR3 spells CSLTGTDGYTF. DNA for the CDR3: TGCAGCCTCACCGGGACAGATGGCTACACCTTC.

This clone was detected a few times. The V gene is TRBV11-2, the J gene TRBJ1-6; 8 nucleotides agree with TRBD1. Germline V gene lookup returns CDR1 SGHAT and CDR2 FQNNGV. Germline trimming cut 6 bases from V and 10 bases from J; bases unmatched to any gene: 8. This CDR3 comprises 14 residues. In DNA, the CDR3 is TGTGCCAGCAGACAGGGGGGGGGAGGCTCACCCCTCCACTTT. It encodes CASRQGGGGSPLHF.